The T cell receptor (beta chain) under discussion was sequenced for a study of blood T cell repertoires in COVID-19 (TCRdb year 2020). With regard to the full study: Samples covering the acute and convalescent phases of COVID-19 were provided by collaborators in the United States, Italy and Spain. Nearly every sample came with metadata listing a de-identified subject ID, COVID-19 status, age in years and sex. The dataset comprised deeply sampled blood TCRbeta repertoires from subjects exposed to, actively infected with, or recovered from COVID-19. Where HLA class I and class II types were available, the types were taken from metadata supplied by the sample provider, not from assay-based typing. The repertoires were released in a freely available public database intended as a resource for research on the immune response to SARS-CoV-2. Samples were obtained from the ongoing ImmuneRACE study (first 160 participants) and from about 1,300 subjects provided by 6 global collaborators. The prospective study material was composed of cDNA or gDNA derived from T cells, B-cell-depleted T cells, or PBMCs. The paper as a whole reports these results and caveats: How much clinical and demographic metadata was included differed by source and by participant, and the metadata was provided uncurated.

Trimming leaves V shorter by 4 bases and J shorter by 1 base, with the junction holding 8 bases beyond the gene matches. CDR1 and CDR2 are drawn from the germline V gene: MGHRA, YSYEKL. The CDR3 goes from the cysteine to the phenylalanine over 16 residues. The read is trimmed to its CDR3 DNA, 48 bases read in frame from base 1. To note about this clone: It has no known antigen specificity. Base quality data are lacking; no much larger clone is found one base away.

The immunoSEQ Assay, a bias-controlled multiplex PCR, was used to amplify TCRbeta CDR3 regions from genomic DNA. On the study's bioinformatics: Nucleated cell counts per sample were estimated from amplification of reference gene primers within the assay. To quantify the absolute abundance of each unique TCRbeta CDR3 rearrangement, sequence reads were collapsed and filtered. For each sample, productive Simpson clonality was calculated as the square root of Simpson's diversity index over productive rearrangements. TCRdb holds this immuneACCESS table with in-frame rearrangements only. Some clones are missing; in checked studies, unresolved V genes explain under half, and the rest has no known cause. That table gives V, J and clone size, and the DNA gave D and trimming. The sample table shows approximately 75,000 clones, and roughly 88% are seen once. The ten largest clones capture roughly 29% of the sample.

The collaborating institutions used their own protocols to collect whole blood in K2EDTA tubes. For TCRbeta analysis, collaborators shipped samples in one of three forms: frozen whole blood, isolated PBMCs, or DNA extracted from either of those sample types. Sequenced material: peripheral blood. Recombination joined TRBV4-1 with TRBJ1-1; the central 8 bases match TRBD1. The TCR was taken from a man in his fifties with acute or convalescent COVID-19. The CDR3 region reads CASSPRLQGGNTEAFF. The DNA reads as follows: TGCGCCAGCAGCCCCCGCTTACAGGGGGGGAACACTGAAGCTTTCTTT.